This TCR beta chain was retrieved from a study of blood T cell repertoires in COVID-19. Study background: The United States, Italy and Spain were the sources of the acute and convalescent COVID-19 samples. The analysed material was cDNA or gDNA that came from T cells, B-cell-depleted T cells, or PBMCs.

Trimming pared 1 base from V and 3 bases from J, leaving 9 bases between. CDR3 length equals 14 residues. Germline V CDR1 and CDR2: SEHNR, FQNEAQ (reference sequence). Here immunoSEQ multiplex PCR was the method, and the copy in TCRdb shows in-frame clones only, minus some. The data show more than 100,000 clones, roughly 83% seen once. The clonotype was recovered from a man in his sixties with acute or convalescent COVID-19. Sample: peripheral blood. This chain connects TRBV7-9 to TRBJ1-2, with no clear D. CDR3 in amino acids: CASSLVGRDYGYTF. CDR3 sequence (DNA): TGTGCCAGCAGCTTAGTGGGCAGAGACTATGGCTACACCTTC.